The rows below give T cell receptor beta chains drawn from one sample of a study of blood T cell repertoires in COVID-19. Profiled with immunoSEQ multiplex PCR; TCRdb holds only in-frame clones, not every one. The sample carries about 73,000 clones, 83% recorded once. The material sequenced was peripheral blood. The receptors were sampled from a woman in her fifties or sixties with acute or convalescent COVID-19. CDR3s leave out the opening cysteine and the closing phenylalanine or tryptophan. D genes are given only for firm matches.

TRBJ1-1	TRBV2	NA	ASSNSGTLEAF
TRBJ2-7	TRBV6-5	TRBD2	ASSYDRGLVF
TRBJ2-1	TRBV27	NA	ASSFGYNEQF
TRBJ2-3	TRBV5-4	NA	ASSLDWRVSTDTQY
TRBJ1-6	TRBV19	NA	ASSKDTYNSPLH
TRBJ1-2	TRBV27	TRBD1	ASSFTGQGAFNYGYT
TRBJ1-1	TRBV19	TRBD1	ASSTATGRTEAF
TRBJ2-2	TRBV3-1/TRBV3-2	TRBD2	ASSSASGGARVTGELF
TRBJ1-6	TRBV3-1/TRBV3-2	NA	ASSQVTLGGWSYNSPLH
TRBJ1-2	TRBV19	NA	ASSMEGYGYT